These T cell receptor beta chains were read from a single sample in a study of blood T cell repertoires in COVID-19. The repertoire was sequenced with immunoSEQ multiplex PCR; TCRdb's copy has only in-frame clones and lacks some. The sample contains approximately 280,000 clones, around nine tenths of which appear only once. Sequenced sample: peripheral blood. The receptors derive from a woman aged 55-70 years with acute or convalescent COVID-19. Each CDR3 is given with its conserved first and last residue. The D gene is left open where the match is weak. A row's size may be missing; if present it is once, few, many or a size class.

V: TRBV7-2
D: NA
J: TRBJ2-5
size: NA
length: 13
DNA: TGTGCCAGCAATCTTCTCTACCAAGAGACCCAGTACTTC
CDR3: CASNLLYQETQYF

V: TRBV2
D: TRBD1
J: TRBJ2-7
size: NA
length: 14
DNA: TGTGCCAGCAGTGTGAGGGGGCAGACCTACGAGCAGTACTTC
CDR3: CASSVRGQTYEQYF

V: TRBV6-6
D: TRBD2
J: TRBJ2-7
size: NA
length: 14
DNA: TGTGCCAGCAGTCGACTAGCGGGAACCTACGAGCAGTACTTC
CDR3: CASSRLAGTYEQYF

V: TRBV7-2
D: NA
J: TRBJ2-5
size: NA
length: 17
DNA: TGTGCCAGCAGCTTAAGGGGAAAGACAGCTCCCCCAGAGACCCAGTACTTC
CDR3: CASSLRGKTAPPETQYF

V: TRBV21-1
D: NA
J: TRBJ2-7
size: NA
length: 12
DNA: TGCGCAGCAGCGATGTTCTCCTACGAGCAGTACTTC
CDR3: CAAAMFSYEQYF

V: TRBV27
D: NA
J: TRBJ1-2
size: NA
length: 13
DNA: TGTGCCAGCAGTTTAGGCCCTAACTATGGCTACACCTTC
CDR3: CASSLGPNYGYTF

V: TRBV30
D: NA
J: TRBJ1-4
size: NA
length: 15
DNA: TGTGCCTGGAGTGTGCCCCAGGGGCCTAATGAAAAACTGTTTTTT
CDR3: CAWSVPQGPNEKLFF

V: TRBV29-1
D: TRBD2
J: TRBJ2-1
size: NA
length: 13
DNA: TGCAGCGTTCATAGCGGGGTCCGGGCTGAGCAGTTCTTC
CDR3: CSVHSGVRAEQFF

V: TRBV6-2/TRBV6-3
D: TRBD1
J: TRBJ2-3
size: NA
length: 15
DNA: TGTGCCAGCAGTTACCAAGACAGGGTCACAGATACGCAGTATTTT
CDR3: CASSYQDRVTDTQYF

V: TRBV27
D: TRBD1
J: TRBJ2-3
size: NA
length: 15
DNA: TGTGCCAGCAGCCCCCGGGACAGGGTGTCAGATACGCAGTATTTT
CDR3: CASSPRDRVSDTQYF

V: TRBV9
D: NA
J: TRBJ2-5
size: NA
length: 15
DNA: TGTGCCAGCAGCGTAGCTCGAGGTAGAGGAGAGACCCAGTACTTC
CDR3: CASSVARGRGETQYF

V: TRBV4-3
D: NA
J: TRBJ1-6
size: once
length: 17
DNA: TGCGCCAGCAGCCAAGAAGGGGGGGGTTCCTATAATTCACCCCTCCACTTT
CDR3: CASSQEGGGSYNSPLHF

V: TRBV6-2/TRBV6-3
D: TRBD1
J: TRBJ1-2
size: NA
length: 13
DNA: TGTGCCAGCAGCCTCACAGGGGACTATGGCTACACCTTC
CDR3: CASSLTGDYGYTF

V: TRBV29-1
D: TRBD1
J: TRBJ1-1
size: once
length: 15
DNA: TGCAGCGTTGCCGTCCGAGGGGGCTCGTACACTGAAGCTTTCTTT
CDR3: CSVAVRGGSYTEAFF

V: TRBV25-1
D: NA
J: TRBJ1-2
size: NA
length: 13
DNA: TGTGCCAGCATGTGGGGGCAGGGGTATGGCTACACCTTC
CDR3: CASMWGQGYGYTF

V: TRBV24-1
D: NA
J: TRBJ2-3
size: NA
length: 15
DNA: TGTGCCACCAGTGCGAGGGAGGCCCTCACAGATACGCAGTATTTT
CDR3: CATSAREALTDTQYF

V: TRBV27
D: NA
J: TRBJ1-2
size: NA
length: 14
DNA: TGTGCCAGCAGCCGGGGAGGGAAGGGGTATGGCTACACCTTC
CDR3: CASSRGGKGYGYTF

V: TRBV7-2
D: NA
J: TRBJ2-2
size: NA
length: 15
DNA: TGTGCCAGCAGCTTAGCGGCTAGCAACACCGGGGAGCTGTTTTTT
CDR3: CASSLAASNTGELFF

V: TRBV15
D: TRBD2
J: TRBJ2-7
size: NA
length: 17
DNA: TGTGCCACCAGTCCGACCCCACTAGCGGGAGGAATTTACGAGCAGTACTTC
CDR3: CATSPTPLAGGIYEQYF

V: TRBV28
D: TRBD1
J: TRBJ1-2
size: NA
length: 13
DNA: TGTGCCAGCAGACGGACAGGGTCCTATGGCTACACCTTC
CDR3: CASRRTGSYGYTF

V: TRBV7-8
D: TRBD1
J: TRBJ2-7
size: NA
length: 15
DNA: TGTGCCAGCAGCTTAGGTGCAGGGGGAGTCTACGAGCAGTACTTC
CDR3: CASSLGAGGVYEQYF

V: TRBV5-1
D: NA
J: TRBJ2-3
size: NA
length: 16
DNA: TGCGCCAGCAGCTTGGGGGCTGAAGTGCCCACAGATACGCAGTATTTT
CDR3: CASSLGAEVPTDTQYF